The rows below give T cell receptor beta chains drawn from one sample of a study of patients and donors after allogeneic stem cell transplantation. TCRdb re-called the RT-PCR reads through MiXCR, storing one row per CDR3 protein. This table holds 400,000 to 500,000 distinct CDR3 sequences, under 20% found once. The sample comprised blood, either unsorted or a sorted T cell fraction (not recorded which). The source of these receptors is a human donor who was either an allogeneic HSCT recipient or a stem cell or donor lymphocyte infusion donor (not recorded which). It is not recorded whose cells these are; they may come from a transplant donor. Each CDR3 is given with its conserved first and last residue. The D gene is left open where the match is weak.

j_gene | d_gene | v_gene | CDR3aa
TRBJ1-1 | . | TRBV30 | CAWTPDGAWEAFF
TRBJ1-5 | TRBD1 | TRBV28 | CASDSTGGPNQPQHF
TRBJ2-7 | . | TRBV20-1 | CSAREGASSYEQYF
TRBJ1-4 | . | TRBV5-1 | CASSQTGNEKLFF
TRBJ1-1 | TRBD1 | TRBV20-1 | CSARVRGVGTEAFF
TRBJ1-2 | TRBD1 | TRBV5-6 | CASSSTGGGYGYTF
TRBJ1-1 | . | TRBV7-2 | CASSSSRENTEAFF
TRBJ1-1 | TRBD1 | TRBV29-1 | CSAHSTGRTEAFF
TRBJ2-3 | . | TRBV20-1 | CRITRSGVSITDTQYF
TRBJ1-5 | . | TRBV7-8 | CASSLYFVTVRNQPQHF
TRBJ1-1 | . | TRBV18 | CASSQGPMNTEAFF
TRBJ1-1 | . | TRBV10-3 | CATKEGGRNTEAFF
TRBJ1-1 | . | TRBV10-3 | CAIMGVGGPTEAFF
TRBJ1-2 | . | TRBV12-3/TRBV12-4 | CASSLKPYYGYTF
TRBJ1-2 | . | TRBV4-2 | CASSQGEVSNSRYGYTF
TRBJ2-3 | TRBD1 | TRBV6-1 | CASSQPGGMGTDTQYF
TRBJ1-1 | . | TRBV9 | CASSVGGTNTEAFF
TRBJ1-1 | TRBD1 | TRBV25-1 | CASSGKVGQGKAFF
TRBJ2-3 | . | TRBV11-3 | CASSRGDTITDTQYF
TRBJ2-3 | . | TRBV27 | CASSLWVRSSTDTQYF
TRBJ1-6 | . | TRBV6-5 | CASTLQGSPLHF
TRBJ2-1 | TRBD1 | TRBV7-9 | CASSLVTGHNEQFF
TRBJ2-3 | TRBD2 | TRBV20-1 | CSARGWGLADTDTQYF
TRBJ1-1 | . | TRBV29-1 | CSVRMARENAEAFF
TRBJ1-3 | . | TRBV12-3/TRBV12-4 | CASSFTPGNTIYF
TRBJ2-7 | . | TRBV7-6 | CASSGDIGEQYF
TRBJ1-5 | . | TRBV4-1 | CASSLGVLEPQHF
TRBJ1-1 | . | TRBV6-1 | CASSDIGGADTEAFF
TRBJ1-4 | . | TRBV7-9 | CASSLTEKLFF
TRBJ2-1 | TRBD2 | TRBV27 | CASSPERGSSYNEQFF
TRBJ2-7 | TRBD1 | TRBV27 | CASSPPGQGPYEQYF
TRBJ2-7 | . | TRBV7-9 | CASSHRADSGDEQYF
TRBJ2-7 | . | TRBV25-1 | CASSLYGLSYEQYF
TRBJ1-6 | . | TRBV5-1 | CASSRLVNSPLHF
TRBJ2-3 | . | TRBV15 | CATSRGVASVAASTDTQYF
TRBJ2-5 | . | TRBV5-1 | CASSSSIQETQYF
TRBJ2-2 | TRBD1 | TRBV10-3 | CAIQGQGTGELFF
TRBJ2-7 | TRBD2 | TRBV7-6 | CASSSLAGASSSYEQYF
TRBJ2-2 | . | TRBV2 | CASSFAGLGELFF
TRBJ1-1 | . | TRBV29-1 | CSVEFMVRGEAFF
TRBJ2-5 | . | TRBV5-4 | CASSAKTTGETQYF
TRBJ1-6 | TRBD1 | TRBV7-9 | CASSLRGQYNSPLHF